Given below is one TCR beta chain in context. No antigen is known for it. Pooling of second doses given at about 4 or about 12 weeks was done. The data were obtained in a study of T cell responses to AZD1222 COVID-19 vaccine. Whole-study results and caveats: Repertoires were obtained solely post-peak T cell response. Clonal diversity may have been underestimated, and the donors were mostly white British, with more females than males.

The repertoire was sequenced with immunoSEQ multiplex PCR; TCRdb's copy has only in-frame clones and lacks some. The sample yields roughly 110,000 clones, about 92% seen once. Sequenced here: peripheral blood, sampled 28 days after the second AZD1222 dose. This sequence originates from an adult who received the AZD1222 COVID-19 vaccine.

The CDR3 spells CASGLTGYGYTF. The DNA of the CDR3 is TGTGCTAGTGGCCTGACAGGTTATGGCTACACCTTC. The V gene is TRBV12-5, the J gene TRBJ1-2; TRBD1 might be the D (6 bases). Trimming cost V 6 bases and J 5 bases, with 10 bases left between them. Germline V lookup: CDR1 LGHNT, CDR2 FRNRAP. The CDR3 spans 12 residues.